This TCR beta chain is from a study of graft-versus-host responses after intestinal transplantation. About the research overall: As for transplant type, recipients had multivisceral, liver-intestinal, or isolated intestinal grafts. Uniformly, recipients were administered anti-thymocyte globulin induction with subsequent tacrolimus and steroids for three to four years.

Comment on this clone: Its antigen is as yet unknown.

The CDR3 spans 14 residues. From germline, CDR1 is SGHRS and CDR2 YFSETQ. V shed 4 bases and J shed 5 bases, with 15 bases lying between them. Lymphocytes from graft epithelium and lamina propria were isolated. Generated by immunoSEQ multiplex PCR, the TCRdb table keeps only in-frame clones and is missing some. The sample records 4,000 or so clones, roughly 85% being singletons. Study observations and caveats: Early post-transplant falls in HvG clones accompanied the peak levels of circulating GvH clones.

This specimen was ileum tissue, taken nearly 670 days after intestinal transplant. This TCR was sampled from a human patient who received an intestinal transplant, so some T cells may come from the graft donor. The chain has TRBV5-1 and TRBJ1-1; D possibly corresponds to TRBD1 (6 bases). The CDR3 bases are TGCGCCAGCAGCGTGGGGGGCCCGCGAACTGAAGCTTTCTTT. It translates to CASSVGGPRTEAFF.